This T cell receptor (beta chain) was profiled in a study of T-cell reconstitution after alpha-beta-depleted transplantation in children. As concerns this clonotype: Its cognate antigen is unknown.

Study-level points and caveats: Newly produced T cells mostly provided counts and TCRbeta diversity after one year, as hyperexpanded clones declined. The origin of high day-60 TCRbeta diversity in some patients lay in surviving recipient T cells and thymic progenitors. Where alpha-beta T cells came from about two months after transplant was reportedly several hundred expanded graft clones.

TCRbeta library preparation incorporated unique molecular identifiers. From the PCR reads, TCRdb called clonotypes with MiXCR, one entry per CDR3 protein. Among approximately 85,000 distinct CDR3 sequences listed, roughly an eighth were seen once. Germline CDR1 is PRHDT and CDR2 is FYEKMQ (reference sequence). V lost 0 bases and J 3 bases, leaving 15 bases between the germline ends. The CDR3 loop spans 16 amino acids. The specimen comprised PBMCs, mostly from graft donor cells, sampled 180 days after TCRalphabeta/CD19-depleted stem cell transplant. This clonotype was sampled from a male patient aged 2 to 10 who had a stem cell transplant for acute lymphoblastic leukemia, so the T cells may come from the graft donor. The chain combines TRBV13 with TRBJ2-7; D remains unclear. Here the CDR3 DNA reads TGTGCCAGCAGCTTAGGCCGGGCATCCTTCTACTACGAGCAGTACTTC. Its protein product is CASSLGRASFYYEQYF.